These T cell receptor beta chains were read from a single sample in a study of CXCR3-negative and CXCR3-positive naive CD8 T cells. TCRdb re-called the 5' RACE reads; every CDR3 protein appears as one record, without DNA. The listing contains approximately 100,000 distinct CDR3 sequences. Sequencing was performed on naive CXCR3+ CD8+ T cells from blood. These receptors all stem from a human donor in good health. Some clones in this sample may be carry-over from other donors' samples. Both conserved end residues are part of each CDR3. Fields, in order: V gene, J gene, CDR3 protein.

TRBV4-3	TRBJ1-1	CASSQDFSLGTEAFF
TRBV15	TRBJ2-1	CATSRDRLADEQFF
TRBV7-9	TRBJ2-7	CASSPGGSYEQYF
TRBV4-1	TRBJ2-1	CASGSSDPYNEQFF
TRBV12-5	TRBJ2-2	CASGQRPGELFF
TRBV12-3/TRBV12-4	TRBJ2-7	CASSPQKGPSYEQYF
TRBV7-8	TRBJ2-3	CASSLPLGLMMATDTQYF
TRBV4-1	TRBJ1-5	CASSQDLGGSNQPHHF
TRBV11-1	TRBJ2-2	CASSTDIGGYTGELFF
TRBV7-9	TRBJ1-1	CASSPRSINTEASF
TRBV29-1	TRBJ2-1	CSVETEGAYNEQFF
TRBV7-2	TRBJ2-7	CASSLPEKGAPYEQYF
TRBV2	TRBJ2-7	CASSEGTASYEQYF
TRBV12-3/TRBV12-4	TRBJ2-1	CASSFMPSNEQFF
TRBV20-1	TRBJ2-5	CSAEGGTSGTQETQYF
TRBV7-9	TRBJ2-1	CASSLVATNEQFF
TRBV9	TRBJ2-1	CASSVALDRVNNEQFF
TRBV6-6	TRBJ2-5	CASSYTHIQETQYF
TRBV2	TRBJ2-1	CASSEREVGEQFF
TRBV5-1	TRBJ2-1	CASRGLAGDNEQFF
TRBV7-6	TRBJ1-5	CASSFRRYSNQPQHF
TRBV4-3	TRBJ2-5	CASSHRTIGETQYF
TRBV21-1	TRBJ1-5	CASSKPWLCVRGQPQHF
TRBV29-1	TRBJ1-2	CSVEDVDRDRSRGYTF
TRBV9	TRBJ2-7	CASSGRWDSEGNEQYF
TRBV5-5	TRBJ2-3	CASSLGPTDTQYF
TRBV7-3	TRBJ2-2	CASSRPFTGELFF
TRBV5-6	TRBJ2-2	CASSYPRGELNTGELFF
TRBV9	TRBJ1-4	CASTRDRGEEKLFF
TRBV9	TRBJ2-1	CASSQGGGPSNNEQFF
TRBV7-3	TRBJ1-1	CASSLSVGNTEAFF
TRBV5-4	TRBJ2-3	CASRFRDRGDTQYF
TRBV28	TRBJ2-1	CASSPNILKGAWNEQFF
TRBV7-9	TRBJ2-3	CASSPGGDTQYF
TRBV5-6	TRBJ1-4	CASSFKGNPNEKLFF
TRBV2	TRBJ1-1	CASSVAFMNTEAFF
TRBV7-9	TRBJ2-7	CASSPRLYEQYF
TRBV6-5	TRBJ1-2	CASSFWGPNYGYTF
TRBV7-9	TRBJ2-7	CASSLPGSHEQYF
TRBV15	TRBJ2-7	CATSREGGPFSEQYF
TRBV28	TRBJ2-7	CASRVFTQTGTYEQYF
TRBV25-1	TRBJ2-7	CASSDGTYFSYEQYF
TRBV28	TRBJ2-1	CASSLPLAGILYNEQFF
TRBV25-1	TRBJ2-3	CASSDRDSSTDTQYF
TRBV6-2/TRBV6-3	TRBJ2-7	CASSSTHAQYF
TRBV7-3	TRBJ2-5	CASSEQGAETQYF
TRBV4-1	TRBJ1-5	CASSQDGGIQPQHF
TRBV4-1	TRBJ1-5	CASSQDLVGARSNQPQHF
TRBV6-6	TRBJ2-5	CASSEGRETQYF